These 21 T cell receptor beta chains came from one sample sequenced in a study of T cells in Graves' hyperthyroidism and ophthalmopathy. TCR beta CDR3 regions were amplified from RNA. HTBI primers were used for first-round RT-PCR of the TCR CDR3. TCRdb recomputed calls from the multiplex PCR reads with MiXCR, one row per CDR3 protein. The sample records approximately 350,000 distinct CDR3 sequences, 13% to 15% being singletons. Sample: blood. These receptor sequences come from a woman aged 55-70 years with Graves' ophthalmopathy.

This clonotype came up many times. The CDR3 loop is CASSLDSRSTDTQYF. DNA of the CDR3: TGCGCCAGCAGCTTGGACAGCAGAAGCACAGATACGCAGTATTTT. The J gene is TRBJ2-3, the V gene TRBV5-1, with D unclear. This CDR3 contains 15 residues. Germline CDR1 is SGHRS and CDR2 is YFSETQ. V lost 0 bases and J lost 0, with 8 bases in between.

This clonotype appeared many times. The chain is built from TRBV28 and TRBJ1-1; TRBD1 is a possible D gene (6 bases). V was trimmed by 6 bases and J by 4 bases, leaving 12 bases between them. The V gene's germline CDR1 is MDHEN and CDR2 SYDVKM. The CDR3 is made up of 13 amino acids. The CDR3 bases are TGTGCCAGCAGGAAAACAGGGCCCACTGAAGCTTTCTTT. Translated: CASRKTGPTEAFF.

A few counts support this clonotype. The chain uses TRBV7-9 and TRBJ1-2; D not resolved. There are 13 residues in the CDR3. V was pared by 2 bases and J by 2 bases, with 6 bases between. Germline V gene sequence: CDR1 SEHNR, CDR2 FQNEAQ (reference sequence). The CDR3 DNA reads TGTGCCAGCAGCTTAATTGGGAACTATGGCTACACCTTC. Translated, it gives CASSLIGNYGYTF.

This clonotype was detected only a few times. The gene calls are TRBV5-6 and TRBJ1-5, with D hard to call. The CDR3 length is 15 residues. The germline V gene has CDR1 SGHDT and CDR2 YYEEEE. Trimming took off 5 bases at V and 3 bases at J, with 15 bases between the two ends. CDR3 amino acids: CASREWKSFNQPQHF. As DNA, the CDR3 is TGTGCCAGCAGAGAATGGAAGAGCTTCAATCAGCCCCAGCATTTT.

This clonotype was observed many times. The chain joins TRBV30 to TRBJ2-5; no definite D call. The V gene's germline CDR1 is GTSNPN and CDR2 SVGIG (reference sequence). The V gene lost 0 bases and the J gene lost 7 bases, with 9 bases spanning the gap. The CDR3 spans 12 residues. The CDR3 DNA reads as TGTGCCTGGAGTGTACTACGAGGGACCCAGTACTTC. This sequence encodes CAWSVLRGTQYF.

This clonotype was picked up many times. V gene TRBV3-1 combines with J gene TRBJ1-1; D might be TRBD1 (5 bases). Germline V lookup: CDR1 LGHDT, CDR2 YNNKEL (reference sequence). The V gene lost 0 bases and the J gene lost 4 bases, with 9 bases spanning the gap. This CDR3 spans 14 amino acids. The CDR3 DNA reads TGTGCCAGCAGCCAAGATTGGGGGGGCACTGAAGCTTTCTTT. It translates to CASSQDWGGTEAFF.

Points on this clonotype: One end of the junction fails to match germline, which may point to a read error. This chain joins TRBV7-2 and TRBJ2-3, with 12 bases fitting TRBD2. CDR1 is SGHTA and CDR2 is FQGNSA in the germline V gene. The CDR3 loop spans 16 amino acids. CDR3 region: CANSGRLAGGTDTQYF. In DNA, the CDR3 is TGTGCCAACAGCGGCAGACTAGCGGGGGGCACAGATACGCAGTATTTT.

This clonotype was counted many times. In nucleotides, the CDR3 is TGCAGTGCTCGGGACGTCAATAGCAATCAGCCCCAGCATTTT. It translates to CSARDVNSNQPQHF. The rearrangement links TRBV20-1 to TRBJ1-5; D is perhaps TRBD1 (5 bases). Germline assignment: CDR1 DFQATT and CDR2 SNEGSKA (reference sequence). V lost 5 bases to trimming and J lost 0 bases, with 11 bases between them. This CDR3 has 14 amino acids.

This clonotype was picked up many times. The chain recombines TRBV15 with TRBJ2-1; D unresolved. Germline values: CDR1 LNHNV, CDR2 YYDKDF (reference sequence). V lost 3 bases and J lost 3, with 6 bases in between. This CDR3 is built from 13 residues. DNA for the CDR3: TGTGCCACCAGCAGGGACGACTACAATGAGCAGTTCTTC. It encodes CATSRDDYNEQFF.

Many counts were recorded for this clonotype. The chain recombines TRBV9 with TRBJ2-5, with 7 bases that match TRBD2. Germline-derived CDR1 and CDR2 are SGDLS and YYNGEE. V shed 4 bases and J 2 bases; nucleotides not matched to a gene: 8. The CDR3 spans 15 residues. Written as DNA, the CDR3 is TGTGCCAGCAGCCCACGGGACTACCGGCAAGAGACCCAGTACTTC. It translates to CASSPRDYRQETQYF.

The CDR3 is CASSPHPGQGQETQYF. CDR3 nucleotides: TGTGCCAGCAGCCCCCACCCGGGACAGGGGCAAGAGACCCAGTACTTC. This sequence joins TRBV9 and TRBJ2-5; TRBD1 agrees at 10 bases. Trimming took 4 bases from V and 2 from J; bases not matched to a gene: 8. The CDR3 spans 16 residues. Germline V gene data show CDR1 as SGDLS and CDR2 as YYNGEE. Using reference TRBV9 and TRBJ2-5 for the parts outside the CDR3, the full variable domain is DSGVTQTPKHLITATGQRVTLRCSPRSGDLSVYWYQQSLDQGLQFLIQYYNGEERAKGNILERFSAQQFPDLHSELNLSSLELGDSALYFCASSPHPGQGQETQYFGPGTRLLVL.

This clonotype occurred many times. The J gene is TRBJ1-6, the V gene TRBV5-8; D is uncertain. V lost 4 bases to trimming and J lost 12 bases, with 2 bases between them. CDR3 length equals 9 residues. Germline V gene lookup returns CDR1 SGHTS and CDR2 YDEGEE. The CDR3 protein is CASSRPLHF. The CDR3 bases are TGTGCCAGCAGCCGACCCCTCCACTTT.

This clonotype was counted ten times or more. This chain's CDR3 is CASSARDSLEGTEAFF. DNA for the CDR3: TGTGCCAGCAGCGCCCGGGACAGTCTAGAGGGCACTGAAGCTTTCTTT. V is TRBV7-9 and J is TRBJ1-1; the match to TRBD1 covers 7 bases. V trimming: 5 bases; J trimming: 4 bases; junction bases outside the gene matches: 13. CDR3 length: 16 residues. Per germline, CDR1 SEHNR and CDR2 FQNEAQ (reference sequence).

The rearrangement uses TRBV10-2 and TRBJ2-1, with a possible D match to TRBD2 (6 bases). The CDR3 covers 13 residues. In germline, CDR1 is WSHSY, CDR2 SAAADI. The V and J ends lost 7 bases and 4 bases respectively, with 11 bases between them. The CDR3 region is CASKGRQYNEQFF. CDR3 in DNA: TGCGCCAGCAAAGGGAGGCAATACAATGAGCAGTTCTTC.

This sequence joins TRBV11-2 and TRBJ2-4; D might be TRBD2 (6 bases). CDR3 size: 13 residues. Trimming removed 1 base from V and 6 bases from J, with 7 bases in between. Germline V CDR1 and CDR2: SGHAT, FQNNGV. This CDR3 is CASSLGDLNIQYF. The CDR3 DNA reads TGTGCCAGCAGCTTAGGGGACTTAAACATTCAGTACTTC.

There are a few counts of this clonotype. The V gene is TRBV7-9, the J gene TRBJ2-3, with 8 bases matching TRBD2. This CDR3 is 15 amino acids long. With V trimmed by 5 bases and J by 3 bases, 7 bases remained unmatched. In germline, CDR1 is SEHNR, CDR2 FQNEAQ (reference sequence). The CDR3 loop reads CASSVGLGVTDTQYF. CDR3 nucleotides: TGTGCCAGCAGCGTGGGACTAGGGGTAACAGATACGCAGTATTTT.

This clonotype was observed at least ten times. This chain links TRBV6-1 with TRBJ1-4; 12 positions agree with TRBD1. CDR3 length: 17 residues. Losses at the gene ends were 3 bases for V and 3 bases for J; bases not matched to a gene: 5. Germline CDR1 MNHNS, CDR2 SASEGT. The CDR3, as DNA: TGTGCCAGCAGTGACCCGGGACAGGGGGCTGCTAATGAAAAACTGTTTTTT. Translating it yields CASSDPGQGAANEKLFF.

The chain is built from TRBV4-1 and TRBJ2-1, with 13 positions matching TRBD2. The CDR3 extends over 20 amino acids. Germline V gene lookup returns CDR1 MGHRA and CDR2 YSYEKL. V shed 4 bases and J 4 bases; nucleotides not matched to a gene: 16. DNA of the CDR3: TGCGCCAGCAGCCGAGTACCGGGACTAGCGGGAAAGATAGAGTACAATGAGCAGTTCTTC. Amino acids: CASSRVPGLAGKIEYNEQFF.

This clonotype was counted a few times. A junction end diverges from the germline sequence, so it may reflect a read error. The CDR3 region is CANSWTGGGSGDTQYF. Written as DNA, the CDR3 is TGTGCCAACAGCTGGACAGGCGGGGGTTCCGGTGATACGCAGTATTTT. The chain recombines TRBV7-9 with TRBJ2-3, with D perhaps TRBD1 or TRBD2 (7 bases each). The V gene's germline CDR1 is SEHNR and CDR2 FQNEAQ (reference sequence). The CDR3 is 16 residues long.

The sample holds many counts of this clonotype. This sequence joins TRBV30 and TRBJ2-7, with 7 positions matching TRBD1. V gave up 4 bases and J gave up 2 bases; unmatched junction bases: 8. The CDR3 spans 14 residues. The germline CDR1 and CDR2 sequences are GTSNPN and SVGIG (reference sequence). CDR3 protein: CAWNFGGTAYEQYF. The CDR3 nucleotides read TGTGCCTGGAACTTCGGTGGGACAGCCTACGAGCAGTACTTC.

The table lists this clonotype with many counts. The J gene is TRBJ2-5, the V gene TRBV7-3; 10 nucleotides agree with TRBD2. This CDR3 has 15 amino acids. With 1 base clipped from V and 3 bases from J, the junction kept 2 bases outside the gene matches. The germline V gene has CDR1 SGHTA and CDR2 FQGTGA. CDR3 protein: CASSLSGLAEETQYF. CDR3 sequence (DNA): TGTGCCAGCAGCTTAAGCGGACTAGCGGAAGAGACCCAGTACTTC.